This entry is about one T cell receptor beta chain. Its antigen is unidentified. The sample belongs to a study of T cell responses to AZD1222 COVID-19 vaccine. Study-wide points: Among the donors, most were white British and more were female, and clonal diversity was possibly underestimated.

The CDR3 loop spans 15 amino acids. Germline values: CDR1 SGHRS, CDR2 YFSETQ. V was clipped by 1 base and J by 4 bases, with 13 bases between them. Only in-frame clones appear in the TCRdb table, and some are missing; sequencing was by immunoSEQ multiplex PCR. Seen here are just over 90,000 clones, 85% to 90% observed once, and the top ten hold roughly 2.7%. The sequence came from an adult who received the AZD1222 COVID-19 vaccine. The source material was peripheral blood, sampled 28 days after the second AZD1222 dose. This chain connects TRBV5-1 to TRBJ2-3; possibly TRBD2 for D (5 bases). This CDR3 reads CASSLFLASADTQYF. CDR3 DNA: TGCGCCAGCAGCTTGTTTCTAGCTTCCGCAGATACGCAGTATTTT.